The next 23 T cell receptor beta chains were all read from a single sample in a study of T-cell memory formation after mild COVID-19. TCRdb redid the calling of the 5' RACE reads with MiXCR, one entry per CDR3 protein. The top ten clones hold roughly 25% of a sample with 300,000 or so distinct CDR3 sequences, around 15% of them seen once. The sequenced sample was PBMCs or a T cell subset sorted from them (not recorded which). The receptors derive from a man aged 18 to 30 who had mild COVID-19 (a few samples of this study predate the infection). Cell type and time point are not known.

This clonotype came up many times. The V call is TRBV6-5, the J call TRBJ2-1; D may be TRBD2 (7 bases). CDR3 length equals 16 residues. Germline V gene data show CDR1 as MNHEY and CDR2 as SVGAGI. Trimming took off 4 bases at V and 7 bases at J, with 20 bases between the two ends. The CDR3 region has the DNA TGTGCCAGCAGTTCCATGGGGACTACGCAGGGGAATGAGCAGTTCTTC. This sequence encodes CASSSMGTTQGNEQFF.

The chain has TRBV28 and TRBJ1-2; no clear D gene. Germline V lookup: CDR1 MDHEN, CDR2 SYDVKM. Between the trimmed V and J ends, which lost 3 bases and 7 bases, there was a span of 15 bases. CDR3 length: 14 amino acids. CDR3 nucleotides: TGTGCCAGCAGTTTGAGTCGGCGCGTGTCTGGCTACACCTTC. Protein product: CASSLSRRVSGYTF.

This chain uses TRBV21-1 with TRBJ2-3; the DNA was not used to check the table's D call, TRBD2. TRBV21-1 is termed a pseudogene. The CDR3 has 12 residues. CDR3 protein: CASCGGTDTQYF. For the CDR3, the DNA is TGTGCCAGCTGCGGAGGGACAGATACGCAGTATTTT.

This chain joins TRBV6-5 and TRBJ2-2; the match to TRBD2 covers 9 bases. Looked up from germline, CDR1 is MNHEY and CDR2 is SVGAGI. CDR3 length: 16 residues. With V trimmed by 6 bases and J by 4 bases, 9 bases remained unmatched. The CDR3 reads CASSLNSGGSTGELFF. CDR3 nucleotides: TGTGCCAGCAGCCTGAATAGCGGGGGCTCCACCGGGGAGCTGTTTTTT.

This clonotype appeared many times. The chain is built from TRBV5-1 and TRBJ2-7, with D uncertain. The germline V and J ends were trimmed by 1 base and 2 bases, with 16 bases remaining between them. The CDR3 consists of 16 residues. The germline CDR1 and CDR2 sequences are SGHRS and YFSETQ. DNA of the CDR3: TGCGCCAGCAGCTTGTCGTCATTCGGCGAAGCCTACGAGCAGTACGTC. Amino acid sequence: CASSLSSFGEAYEQYV.

The chain combines TRBV12-3 or TRBV12-4 with TRBJ1-2; D unresolved. The CDR3 runs to 14 residues. The V end was cut by 3 bases, the J end by 0 bases, with 8 bases between. CDR3 amino acids: CASSFLASNYGYTF. CDR3 nucleotide sequence: TGTGCCAGCAGTTTCTTAGCGTCTAACTATGGCTACACCTTC.

This sequence joins TRBV7-8 and TRBJ2-5; 8 bases are a match to TRBD2. The V gene end was trimmed by 4 bases and the J gene end by 4 bases; junction bases not matched to a gene: 8. CDR1 SGHVS and CDR2 FQNEAQ come from the germline V gene. There are 15 residues in the CDR3. As DNA, the CDR3 is TGTGCCAGCAGCTATATCTCGGGGGGGCGAGAGACCCAGTACTTC. It is translated as CASSYISGGRETQYF.

This clonotype was seen a handful of times. The chain is built from TRBV14 and TRBJ2-2; possibly TRBD1 or TRBD2 for D (5 bases each). Germline values: CDR1 SGHDN, CDR2 FVKESK. Trimming took off 0 bases at V and 0 bases at J, with 14 bases between the two ends. The CDR3 runs 18 residues. CDR3 bases: TGTGCCAGCAGCCAAGACGTACCGGGACGCCCGAACACCGGGGAGCTGTTTTTT. This encodes CASSQDVPGRPNTGELFF.

The J gene is TRBJ1-5, the V gene TRBV14; 8 bases line up with TRBD1. Trimming removed 6 bases from V and 6 bases from J; junction bases left unmatched: 4. Germline lookup yields CDR1 SGHDN and CDR2 FVKESK. The CDR3 is 13 amino acids. CDR3 DNA sequence: TGTGCCAGCAGTCAGGGGGCCTTTCAGCCCCAGCATTTT. This encodes CASSQGAFQPQHF.

This clonotype was recorded a few times. The chain uses TRBV5-1 and TRBJ2-1, with D perhaps assigned TRBD1 or TRBD2 (5 bases each). Germline CDR1 and CDR2: SGHRS and YFSETQ. The V and J ends lost 0 bases and 5 bases respectively, with 9 bases between them. The CDR3 totals 14 residues. The CDR3 loop is CASSLGGRDNEQFF. In DNA form, the CDR3 reads TGCGCCAGCAGCTTGGGGGGGAGAGACAATGAGCAGTTCTTC.

This chain links TRBV27 with TRBJ1-4; D is unclear. Trimming removed 6 bases from V and 8 bases from J, with 13 bases in between. The CDR3 spans 13 residues. Germline loops: CDR1 MNHEY, CDR2 SMNVEV (reference sequence). CDR3 coding DNA: TGTGCCAGCAGCCTGTCCAAGCGAGAAAAACTGTTTTTT. It translates to CASSLSKREKLFF.

This clonotype occurred a few times. The gene calls are TRBV10-3 and TRBJ1-1; 7 bases map to TRBD1. The CDR3 is made up of 13 amino acids. After removal of 8 bases from V and 2 bases from J, the junction contained 5 bases not matched to a gene. CDR1 and CDR2 from the germline V gene are ENHRY and SYGVKD. Here the CDR3 DNA reads TGTGCCATCTCGAGGACAGGCAACACTGAAGCTTTCTTT. Translation gives CAISRTGNTEAFF.

This clonotype was counted between two and nine times. This rearrangement joins TRBV24-1 to TRBJ2-2, with D possibly being TRBD1 (5 bases). The germline CDR1 and CDR2 sequences are KGHDR and SFDVKD. Trimming removed 4 bases from V and 4 bases from J, with 15 bases in between. This CDR3 has 16 amino acids. The CDR3 sequence: CATSEPQGFGTGELFF. CDR3 nucleotides: TGTGCCACCAGTGAACCCCAGGGTTTTGGCACCGGGGAGCTGTTTTTT.

This clonotype was counted a few times. The chain uses TRBV11-2 and TRBJ2-7, with TRBD2 identical over 9 bases. The CDR3 contains 13 residues. Trimming removed 5 bases from V and 3 bases from J; junction bases left unmatched: 2. Germline V gives CDR1 SGHAT, CDR2 FQNNGV. CDR3 amino acids: CASSRLADYEQYF. The CDR3, as DNA: TGTGCCAGCAGCAGACTAGCGGACTACGAGCAGTACTTC.

The chain links TRBV10-3 to TRBJ2-1; D uncertain. The germline V gene encodes CDR1 ENHRY and CDR2 SYGVKD. Trimming removed 2 bases at V and 8 bases at J, with 16 bases between. CDR3 length: 15 amino acids. DNA of the CDR3: TGTGCCATCAGTGAGGCAAGCCAATGGGGTGATGAGCAGTTCTTC. Protein sequence: CAISEASQWGDEQFF.

This clonotype was seen a single time. The chain is built from TRBV5-4 and TRBJ1-1, with 10 bases that match TRBD1. This CDR3 spans 17 amino acids. CDR1 is SGHNT, CDR2 YYREEE, per germline (reference sequence). The junction had 9 bases not matched to a gene; V was cut back by 2 bases and J by 2 bases. The CDR3 loop is CASSFPGQGPPNTEAFF. CDR3 coding DNA: TGTGCCAGCAGCTTCCCGGGACAGGGGCCCCCTAACACTGAAGCTTTCTTT.

In DNA, the CDR3 is TGTGCCAGCAGCCCAGGACTTACGAACACTGAAGCTTTCTTT. The encoded protein is CASSPGLTNTEAFF. This chain joins TRBV12-3 or TRBV12-4 and TRBJ1-1; no definite D call. V lost 6 bases and J 1 base, leaving 12 bases between the germline ends. CDR3 length equals 14 residues.

The V gene is TRBV6-5, the J gene TRBJ1-1; D possibly corresponds to TRBD1 (6 bases). The CDR3 extends over 15 amino acids. Trimming cost V 1 base and J 3 bases, with 12 bases left between them. CDR1 MNHEY and CDR2 SVGAGI come from the germline V gene. The CDR3 DNA is TGTGCCAGCAGTTACTACAGGGAAGGAGACACTGAAGCTTTCTTT. Translation gives CASSYYREGDTEAFF.

This clonotype was seen more than once but under ten times. The chain carries TRBV7-9 and TRBJ1-2, with D unresolved. Trimming stripped 1 base from V and 4 bases from J, with 10 bases between. Germline CDR1 is SEHNR and CDR2 is FQNEAQ (reference sequence). The CDR3 covers 14 residues. CDR3 residues: CASSLDPGLYGYTF. The CDR3 DNA reads as TGTGCCAGCAGCTTAGATCCAGGACTCTATGGCTACACCTTC.

The chain combines TRBV5-6 with TRBJ2-2, with D hard to call. This CDR3 comprises 12 residues. The germline V gene encodes CDR1 SGHDT and CDR2 YYEEEE. Trimming left V 7 bases short and J 6 bases short, with 10 bases between. CDR3 amino acids: CASLGYAGELFF. The CDR3 nucleotides read TGTGCCAGCTTGGGTTACGCCGGGGAGCTGTTTTTT.

The rearrangement uses TRBV7-2 and TRBJ1-5; unclear D gene. V was pared by 1 base and J by 2 bases, with 6 bases between. This CDR3 region has 14 residues. Germline CDR1 reads SGHTA; CDR2 reads FQGNSA. The CDR3 reads CASSLVIGNQPQHF. DNA for the CDR3: TGTGCCAGCAGCTTAGTGATAGGCAATCAGCCCCAGCATTTT.

V gene TRBV4-2 combines with J gene TRBJ2-1; the D is unclear. CDR1 LGHNA and CDR2 YNFKEQ come from the germline V gene. The ends were cut back, 0 bases at V and 9 bases at J, with 12 bases in the middle. The CDR3 is 14 amino acids. The CDR3 here is CASSQDRIEAEQFF. CDR3 sequence (DNA): TGTGCCAGCAGCCAAGATCGGATTGAGGCTGAGCAGTTCTTC.

V is TRBV7-2 and J is TRBJ2-7; weak D call: TRBD2 (6 bases). V was clipped by 2 bases and J by 7 bases, with 9 bases between them. Per the germline V gene, CDR1 is SGHTA and CDR2 is FQGNSA. This CDR3 region has 12 residues. The CDR3 is CASSLYGGEQYF. The CDR3 DNA reads TGTGCCAGCAGCTTATACGGGGGAGAGCAGTACTTC.